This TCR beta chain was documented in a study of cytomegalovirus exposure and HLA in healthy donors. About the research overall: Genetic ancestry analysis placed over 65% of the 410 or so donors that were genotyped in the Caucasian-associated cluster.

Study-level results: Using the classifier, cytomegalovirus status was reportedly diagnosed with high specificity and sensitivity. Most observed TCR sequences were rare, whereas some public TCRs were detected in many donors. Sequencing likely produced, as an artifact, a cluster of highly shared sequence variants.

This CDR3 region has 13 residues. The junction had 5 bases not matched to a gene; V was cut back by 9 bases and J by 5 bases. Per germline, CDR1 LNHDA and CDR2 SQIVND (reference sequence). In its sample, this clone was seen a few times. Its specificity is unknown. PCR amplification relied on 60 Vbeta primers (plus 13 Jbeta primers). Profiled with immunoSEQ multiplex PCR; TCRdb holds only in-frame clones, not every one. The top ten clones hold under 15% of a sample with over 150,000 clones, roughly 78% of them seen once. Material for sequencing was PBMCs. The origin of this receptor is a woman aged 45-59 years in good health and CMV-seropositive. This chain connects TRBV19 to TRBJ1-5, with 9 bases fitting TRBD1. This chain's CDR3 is CASSGQGDQPQHF. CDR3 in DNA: TGTGCCAGCTCGGGACAGGGAGATCAGCCCCAGCATTTT.